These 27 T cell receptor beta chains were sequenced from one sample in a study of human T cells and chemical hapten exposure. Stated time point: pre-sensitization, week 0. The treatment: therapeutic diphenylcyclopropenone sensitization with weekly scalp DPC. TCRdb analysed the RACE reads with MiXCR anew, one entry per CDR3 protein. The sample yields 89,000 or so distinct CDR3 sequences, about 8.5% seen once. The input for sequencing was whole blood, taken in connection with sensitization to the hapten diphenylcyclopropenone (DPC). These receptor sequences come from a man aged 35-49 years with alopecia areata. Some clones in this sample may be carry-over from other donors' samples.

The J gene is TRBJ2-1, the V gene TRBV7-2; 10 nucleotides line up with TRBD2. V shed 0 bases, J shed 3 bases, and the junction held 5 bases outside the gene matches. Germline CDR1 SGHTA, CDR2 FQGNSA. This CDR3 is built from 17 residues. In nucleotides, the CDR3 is TGTGCCAGCAGCTTAGCGCAGGTAGCGGGGGGCTACAATGAGCAGTTCTTC. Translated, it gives CASSLAQVAGGYNEQFF.

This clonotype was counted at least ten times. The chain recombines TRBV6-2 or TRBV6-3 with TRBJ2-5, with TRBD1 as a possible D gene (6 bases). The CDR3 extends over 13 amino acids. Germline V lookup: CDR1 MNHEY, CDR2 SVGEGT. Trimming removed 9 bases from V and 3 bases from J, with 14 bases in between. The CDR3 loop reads CASSGHLEETQYF. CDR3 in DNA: TGTGCCAGTTCGGGACACCTTGAAGAGACCCAGTACTTC.

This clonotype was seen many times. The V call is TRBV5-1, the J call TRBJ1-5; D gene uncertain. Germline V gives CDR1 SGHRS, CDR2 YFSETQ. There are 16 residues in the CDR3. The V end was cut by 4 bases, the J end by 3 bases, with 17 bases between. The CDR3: CASSLTPGQPNQPQHF. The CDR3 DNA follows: TGCGCCAGCAGCCTCACACCCGGGCAGCCCAATCAGCCCCAGCATTTT. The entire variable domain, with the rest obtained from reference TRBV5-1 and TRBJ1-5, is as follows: KAGVTQTPRYLIKTRGQQVTLSCSPISGHRSVSWYQQTPGQGLQFLFEYFSETQRNKGNFPGRFSGRQFSNSRSEMNVSTLELGDSALYLCASSLTPGQPNQPQHFGDGTRLSIL.

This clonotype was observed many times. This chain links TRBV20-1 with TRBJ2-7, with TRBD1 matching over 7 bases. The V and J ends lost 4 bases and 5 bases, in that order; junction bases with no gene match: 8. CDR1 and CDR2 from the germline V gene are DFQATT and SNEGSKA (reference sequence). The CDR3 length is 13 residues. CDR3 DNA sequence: TGCAGTGCTACCCGACAGGGTAACCACGAGCAGTACTTC. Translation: CSATRQGNHEQYF.

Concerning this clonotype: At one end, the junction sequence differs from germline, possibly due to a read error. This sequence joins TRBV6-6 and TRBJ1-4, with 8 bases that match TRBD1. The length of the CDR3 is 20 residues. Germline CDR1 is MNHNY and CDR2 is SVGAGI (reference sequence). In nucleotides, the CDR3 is TGTGCCAGCAGGGGGAGGATTGGGACAGGTTCGGGGAAAACTAATGAAGAACTGTTTTTT. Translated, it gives CASRGRIGTGSGKTNEELFF.

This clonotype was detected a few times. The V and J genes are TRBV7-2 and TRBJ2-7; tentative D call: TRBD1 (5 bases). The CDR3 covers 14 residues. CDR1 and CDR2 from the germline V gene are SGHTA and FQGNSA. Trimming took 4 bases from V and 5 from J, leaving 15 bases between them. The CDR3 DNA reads TGTGCCAGCAGCTCTGGGGCTCCCGGGCACGAGCAGTACTTC. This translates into CASSSGAPGHEQYF.

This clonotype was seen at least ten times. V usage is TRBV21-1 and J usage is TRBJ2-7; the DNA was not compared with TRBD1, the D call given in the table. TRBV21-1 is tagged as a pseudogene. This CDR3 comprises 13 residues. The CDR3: CASPGGIGCEQYV. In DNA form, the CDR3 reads TGTGCCAGCCCAGGGGGCATCGGCTGCGAGCAGTACGTC.

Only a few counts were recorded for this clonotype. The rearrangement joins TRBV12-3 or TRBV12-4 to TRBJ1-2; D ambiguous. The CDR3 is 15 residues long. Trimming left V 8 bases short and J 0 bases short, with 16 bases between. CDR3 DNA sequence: TGTGCCAGCCAAATGGGAGCAGGAGCTAACTATGGCTACACCTTC. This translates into CASQMGAGANYGYTF.

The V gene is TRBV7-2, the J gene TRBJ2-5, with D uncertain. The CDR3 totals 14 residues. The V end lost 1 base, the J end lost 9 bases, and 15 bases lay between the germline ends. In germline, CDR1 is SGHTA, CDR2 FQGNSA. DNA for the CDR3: TGTGCCAGCAGCTTAGACGACTCCGTTCCGGCCCAGTACTTC. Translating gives CASSLDDSVPAQYF.

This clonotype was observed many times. CDR3 sequence reads: CASIGRLNTEAFF. The CDR3 DNA is TGTGCCAGCATTGGTAGATTGAACACTGAAGCTTTCTTT. V gene TRBV28 combines with J gene TRBJ1-1; D unresolved. From germline, CDR1 is MDHEN and CDR2 SYDVKM. The V end was cut by 7 bases, the J end by 0 bases, with 9 bases between. This CDR3 has 13 residues.

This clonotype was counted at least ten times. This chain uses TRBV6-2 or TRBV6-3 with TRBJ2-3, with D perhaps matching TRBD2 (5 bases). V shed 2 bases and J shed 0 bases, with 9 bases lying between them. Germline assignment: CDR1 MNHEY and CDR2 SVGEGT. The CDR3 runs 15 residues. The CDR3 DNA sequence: TGTGCCAGCAGTTACACGGGATTGAGCACAGATACGCAGTATTTT. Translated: CASSYTGLSTDTQYF.

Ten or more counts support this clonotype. CDR3 in DNA: TGTGCCACCCAAGTCAGCGGGGCCCCTCCTGGGGCCAACGTCCTGACTTTC. Translation gives CATQVSGAPPGANVLTF. This chain links TRBV7-2 with TRBJ2-6; 7 nucleotides line up with TRBD2. From germline, CDR1 is SGHTA and CDR2 FQGNSA. J lost 2 bases, V lost 10 bases, and 14 bases had no gene match. This CDR3 has 17 residues.

The CDR3 DNA follows: TGTGCCAGCAGTGGCTCTGGGGCCAACGTCCTGACTTTC. It yields the protein CASSGSGANVLTF. V and J are TRBV6-1 and TRBJ2-6; D ambiguous. Germline V gene data show CDR1 as MNHNS and CDR2 as SASEGT. V was shortened by 4 bases and J by 0 bases, with 1 base between the two germline ends. The CDR3 consists of 13 residues.

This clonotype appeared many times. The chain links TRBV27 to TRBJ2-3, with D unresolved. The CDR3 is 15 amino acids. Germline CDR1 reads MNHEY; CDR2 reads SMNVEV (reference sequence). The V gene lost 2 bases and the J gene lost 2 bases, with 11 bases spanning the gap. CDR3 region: CASSLQFGVTDTQYF. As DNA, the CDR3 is TGTGCCAGCAGTTTACAGTTTGGGGTCACAGATACGCAGTATTTT.

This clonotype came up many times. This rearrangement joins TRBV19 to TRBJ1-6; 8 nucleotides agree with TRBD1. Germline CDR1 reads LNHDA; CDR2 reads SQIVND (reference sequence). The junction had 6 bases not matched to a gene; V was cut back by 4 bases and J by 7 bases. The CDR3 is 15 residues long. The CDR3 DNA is TGTGCCAGTAGTACAAACAGGGGGGTGAATTCACCCCTCCACTTT. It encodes CASSTNRGVNSPLHF.

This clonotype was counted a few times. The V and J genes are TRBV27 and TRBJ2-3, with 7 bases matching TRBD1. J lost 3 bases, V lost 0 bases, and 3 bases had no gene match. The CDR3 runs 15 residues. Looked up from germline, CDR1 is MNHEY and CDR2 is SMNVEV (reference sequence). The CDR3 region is CASSLSQGITDTQYF. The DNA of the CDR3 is TGTGCCAGCAGTTTATCACAGGGGATAACAGATACGCAGTATTTT.

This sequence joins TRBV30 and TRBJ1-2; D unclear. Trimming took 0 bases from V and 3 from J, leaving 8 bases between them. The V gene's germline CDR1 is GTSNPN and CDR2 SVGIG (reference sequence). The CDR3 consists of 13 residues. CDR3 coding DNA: TGTGCCTGGAGTGTAGGGTCGGACTATGGCTACACCTTC. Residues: CAWSVGSDYGYTF.

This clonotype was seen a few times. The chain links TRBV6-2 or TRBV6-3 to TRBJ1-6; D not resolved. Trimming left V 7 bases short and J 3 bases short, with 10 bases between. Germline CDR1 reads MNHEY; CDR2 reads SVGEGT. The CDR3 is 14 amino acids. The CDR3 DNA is TGTGCCAGCATGACGGCTGTCTATAATTCACCCCTCCACTTT. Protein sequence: CASMTAVYNSPLHF.

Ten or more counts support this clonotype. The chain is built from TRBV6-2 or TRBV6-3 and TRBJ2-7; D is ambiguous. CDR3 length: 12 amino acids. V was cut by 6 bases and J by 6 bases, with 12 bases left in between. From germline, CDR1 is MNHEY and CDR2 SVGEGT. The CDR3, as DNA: TGTGCCAGCAGGGACCCTGACGGCGAGCAGTACGTC. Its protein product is CASRDPDGEQYV.

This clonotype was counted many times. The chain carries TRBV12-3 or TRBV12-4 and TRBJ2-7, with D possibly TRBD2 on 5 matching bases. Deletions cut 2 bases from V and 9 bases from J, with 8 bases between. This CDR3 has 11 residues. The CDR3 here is CASSLRRGQYF. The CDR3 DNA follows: TGTGCCAGCAGTTTACGCCGGGGGCAGTACTTC.

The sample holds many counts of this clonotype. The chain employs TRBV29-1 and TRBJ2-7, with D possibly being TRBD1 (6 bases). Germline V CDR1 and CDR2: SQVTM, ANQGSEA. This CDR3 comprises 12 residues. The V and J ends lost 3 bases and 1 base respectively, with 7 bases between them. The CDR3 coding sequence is TGCAGCGTTGACAGGGGTTCCTACGAGCAGTACTTC. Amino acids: CSVDRGSYEQYF.

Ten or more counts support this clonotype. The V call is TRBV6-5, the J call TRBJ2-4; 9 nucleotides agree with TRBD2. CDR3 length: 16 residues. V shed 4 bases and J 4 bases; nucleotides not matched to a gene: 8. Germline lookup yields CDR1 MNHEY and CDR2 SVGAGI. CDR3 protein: CASSSHRTSEKNIQYF. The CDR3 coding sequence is TGTGCCAGCAGTTCGCACCGGACTAGCGAGAAAAACATTCAGTACTTC.

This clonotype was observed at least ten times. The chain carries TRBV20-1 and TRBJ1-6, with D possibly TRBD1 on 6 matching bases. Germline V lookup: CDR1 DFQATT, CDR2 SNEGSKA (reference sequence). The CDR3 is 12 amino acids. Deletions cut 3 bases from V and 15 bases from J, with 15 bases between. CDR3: CSASSNRADLHF. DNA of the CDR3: TGCAGTGCTAGTAGTAACAGGGCCGACCTCCACTTT.

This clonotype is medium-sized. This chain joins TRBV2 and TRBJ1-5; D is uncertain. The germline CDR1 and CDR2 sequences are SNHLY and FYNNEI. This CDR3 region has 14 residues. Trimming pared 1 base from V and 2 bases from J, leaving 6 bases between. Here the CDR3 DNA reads TGTGCCAGCAGTGAAGGGTCGGGCAATCAGCCCCAGCATTTT. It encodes CASSEGSGNQPQHF.

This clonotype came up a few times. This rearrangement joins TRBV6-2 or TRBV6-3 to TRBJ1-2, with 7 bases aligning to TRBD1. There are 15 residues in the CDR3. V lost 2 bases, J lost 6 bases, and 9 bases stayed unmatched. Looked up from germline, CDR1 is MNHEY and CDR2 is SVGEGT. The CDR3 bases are TGTGCCAGCAGTTACCCGCGGACAGGAGACCATGGCTACACCTTC. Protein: CASSYPRTGDHGYTF.

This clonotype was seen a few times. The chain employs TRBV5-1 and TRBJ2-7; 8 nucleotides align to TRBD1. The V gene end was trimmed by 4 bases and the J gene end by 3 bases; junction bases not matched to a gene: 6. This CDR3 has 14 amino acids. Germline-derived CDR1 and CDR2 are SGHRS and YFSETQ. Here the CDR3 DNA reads TGCGCCAGCAGCGGGAGACAGGGGAACTACGAGCAGTACTTC. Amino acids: CASSGRQGNYEQYF.

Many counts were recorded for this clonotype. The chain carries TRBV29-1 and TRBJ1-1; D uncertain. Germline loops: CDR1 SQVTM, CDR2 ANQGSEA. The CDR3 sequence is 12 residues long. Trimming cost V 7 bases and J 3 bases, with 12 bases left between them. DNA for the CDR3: TGCAGCGGGGAAAAGGTGGACACTGAAGCTTTCTTT. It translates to CSGEKVDTEAFF.